This is a list of T cell receptor beta chains from one sample in a study of cytomegalovirus exposure and HLA in healthy donors. Measured with immunoSEQ multiplex PCR; TCRdb has only the in-frame clones, and not every one. The data hold 150,000 to 200,000 clones, with around four fifths observed a single time. Sequencing was done on a sample of PBMCs. The source is a man aged 25-45 years in good health and CMV-seropositive. Each CDR3 is given with its conserved first and last residue. A D gene is named only where the DNA matches it firmly.

v_gene: TRBV29-1
j_gene: TRBJ1-1
d_gene: NA
len: 14
CDR3aa: CSATGPGGGTEAFF
CDR3nt: TGCAGCGCCACAGGACCGGGGGGTGGAACTGAAGCTTTCTTT

v_gene: TRBV11-2
j_gene: TRBJ1-1
d_gene: NA
len: 11
CDR3aa: CASTGNTEAFF
CDR3nt: TGTGCCAGCACAGGGAACACTGAAGCTTTCTTT

v_gene: TRBV2
j_gene: TRBJ1-1
d_gene: TRBD1
len: 14
CDR3aa: CASSEVGQGTEAFF
CDR3nt: TGTGCCAGCAGTGAAGTGGGACAGGGCACTGAAGCTTTCTTT

v_gene: TRBV19
j_gene: TRBJ1-1
d_gene: NA
len: 13
CDR3aa: CASSISLNTEAFF
CDR3nt: TGTGCCAGTAGTATAAGCTTGAACACTGAAGCTTTCTTT

v_gene: TRBV7-2
j_gene: TRBJ2-1
d_gene: NA
len: 15
CDR3aa: CASSRTSGRNNEQFF
CDR3nt: TGTGCCAGCAGCCGTACCAGCGGGCGAAACAATGAGCAGTTCTTC

v_gene: TRBV5-6
j_gene: TRBJ2-4
d_gene: TRBD2
len: 16
CDR3aa: CASSLVPAGAKNIQYF
CDR3nt: TGTGCCAGCAGCTTGGTACCAGCGGGGGCCAAAAACATTCAGTACTTC

v_gene: TRBV6-5
j_gene: TRBJ1-4
d_gene: NA
len: 15
CDR3aa: CASRVRGAGDEKLFF
CDR3nt: TGTGCCAGCAGGGTACGGGGGGCGGGTGATGAAAAACTGTTTTTT

v_gene: TRBV2
j_gene: TRBJ1-5
d_gene: TRBD1
len: 15
CDR3aa: CASSGPGTDNQPQHF
CDR3nt: TGTGCCAGCAGTGGACCCGGGACAGATAATCAGCCCCAGCATTTT

v_gene: TRBV6-5
j_gene: TRBJ2-7
d_gene: NA
len: 14
CDR3aa: CASSNNAGPYEQYF
CDR3nt: TGTGCCAGCAGTAATAATGCAGGGCCTTACGAGCAGTACTTC

v_gene: TRBV5-4
j_gene: TRBJ2-3
d_gene: NA
len: 16
CDR3aa: CASSGAGAWGTDTQYF
CDR3nt: TGTGCCAGCAGCGGGGCGGGGGCATGGGGCACAGATACGCAGTATTTT

v_gene: TRBV7-9
j_gene: TRBJ1-5
d_gene: NA
len: 14
CDR3aa: CASSLTGGNQPQHF
CDR3nt: TGTGCCAGCAGCTTAACGGGGGGCAATCAGCCCCAGCATTTT

v_gene: TRBV27
j_gene: TRBJ2-5
d_gene: NA
len: 14
CDR3aa: CASSFIRGGETQYF
CDR3nt: TGTGCCAGCAGTTTTATCCGGGGAGGAGAGACCCAGTACTTC

v_gene: TRBV11-1
j_gene: TRBJ2-7
d_gene: NA
len: 15
CDR3aa: CASSRDRDTHYEQYF
CDR3nt: TGTGCCAGCAGCCGAGACCGGGACACCCACTACGAGCAGTACTTC

v_gene: TRBV5-6
j_gene: TRBJ1-4
d_gene: TRBD1
len: 19
CDR3aa: CASSLKGQGRLSSNEKLFF
CDR3nt: TGTGCCAGCAGCTTGAAGGGACAGGGTCGTCTATCCAGTAATGAAAAACTGTTTTTT

v_gene: TRBV4-1
j_gene: TRBJ1-3
d_gene: NA
len: 15
CDR3aa: CASSQGAGSGNTIYF
CDR3nt: TGCGCCAGCAGCCAAGGGGCGGGGTCTGGAAACACCATATATTTT

v_gene: TRBV9
j_gene: TRBJ2-2
d_gene: NA
len: 16
CDR3aa: CASSVEGQGNTGELFF
CDR3nt: TGTGCCAGCAGCGTAGAAGGGCAGGGTAACACCGGGGAGCTGTTTTTT

v_gene: TRBV14
j_gene: TRBJ1-2
d_gene: TRBD1
len: 16
CDR3aa: CASSPIGQGAAYGYTF
CDR3nt: TGTGCCAGCAGCCCTATTGGGCAGGGGGCGGCATATGGCTACACCTTC